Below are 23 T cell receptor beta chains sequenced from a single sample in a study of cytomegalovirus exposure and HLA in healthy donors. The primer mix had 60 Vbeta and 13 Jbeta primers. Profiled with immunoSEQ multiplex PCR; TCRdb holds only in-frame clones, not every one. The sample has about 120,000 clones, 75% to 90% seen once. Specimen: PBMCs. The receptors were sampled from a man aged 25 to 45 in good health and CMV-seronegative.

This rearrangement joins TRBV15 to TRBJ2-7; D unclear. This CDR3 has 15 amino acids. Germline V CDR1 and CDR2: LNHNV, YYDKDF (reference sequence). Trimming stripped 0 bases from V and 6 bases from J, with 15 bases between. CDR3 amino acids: CATSRERSGEAEQYF. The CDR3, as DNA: TGTGCCACCAGCAGAGAAAGGAGTGGAGAGGCCGAGCAGTACTTC.

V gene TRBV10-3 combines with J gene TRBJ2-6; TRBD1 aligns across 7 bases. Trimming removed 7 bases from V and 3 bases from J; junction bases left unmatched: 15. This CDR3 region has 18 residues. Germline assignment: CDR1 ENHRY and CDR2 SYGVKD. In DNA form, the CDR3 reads TGTGCCATCAAGGGAACCCGACAGGGCTTCGGTGGGGCCAACGTCCTGACTTTC. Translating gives CAIKGTRQGFGGANVLTF.

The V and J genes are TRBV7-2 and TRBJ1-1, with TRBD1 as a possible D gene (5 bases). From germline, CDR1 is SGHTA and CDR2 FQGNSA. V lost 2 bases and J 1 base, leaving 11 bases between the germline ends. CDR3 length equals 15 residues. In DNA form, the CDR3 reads TGTGCCAGCAGCTTAAGTTCCAGGGAGAACACTGAAGCTTTCTTT. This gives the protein CASSLSSRENTEAFF. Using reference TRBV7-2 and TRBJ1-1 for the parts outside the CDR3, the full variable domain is GAGVSQSPSNKVTEKGKDVELRCDPISGHTALYWYRQSLGQGLEFLIYFQGNSAPDKSGLPSDRFSAERTGGSVSTLTIQRTQQEDSAVYLCASSLSSRENTEAFFGQGTRLTVV.

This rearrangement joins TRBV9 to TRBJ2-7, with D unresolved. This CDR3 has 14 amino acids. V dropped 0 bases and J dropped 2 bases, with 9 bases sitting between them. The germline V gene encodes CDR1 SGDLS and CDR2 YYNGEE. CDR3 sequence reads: CASSVGATTYEQYF. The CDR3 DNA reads TGTGCCAGCAGCGTAGGGGCAACCACCTACGAGCAGTACTTC.

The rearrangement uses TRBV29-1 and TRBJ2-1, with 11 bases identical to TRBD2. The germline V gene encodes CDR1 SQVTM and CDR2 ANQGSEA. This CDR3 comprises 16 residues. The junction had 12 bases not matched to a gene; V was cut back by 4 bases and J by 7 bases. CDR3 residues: CSVANSGGALKNEQFF. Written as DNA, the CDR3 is TGCAGCGTTGCCAATAGCGGGGGGGCTTTAAAAAATGAGCAGTTCTTC.

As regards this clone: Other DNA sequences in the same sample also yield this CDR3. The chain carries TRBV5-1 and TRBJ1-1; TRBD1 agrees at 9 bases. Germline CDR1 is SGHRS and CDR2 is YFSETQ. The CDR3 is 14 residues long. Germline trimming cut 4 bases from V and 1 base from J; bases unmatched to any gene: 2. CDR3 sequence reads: CASSGQGRNTEAFF. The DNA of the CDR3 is TGCGCCAGCAGCGGACAGGGGAGGAACACTGAAGCTTTCTTT.

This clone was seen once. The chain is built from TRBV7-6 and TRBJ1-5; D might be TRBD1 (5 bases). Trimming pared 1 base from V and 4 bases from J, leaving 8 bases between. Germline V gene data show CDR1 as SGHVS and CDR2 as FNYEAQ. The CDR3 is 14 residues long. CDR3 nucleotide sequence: TGTGCCAGCAGCTTAGGGGCAGGGAATCAGCCCCAGCATTTT. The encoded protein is CASSLGAGNQPQHF.

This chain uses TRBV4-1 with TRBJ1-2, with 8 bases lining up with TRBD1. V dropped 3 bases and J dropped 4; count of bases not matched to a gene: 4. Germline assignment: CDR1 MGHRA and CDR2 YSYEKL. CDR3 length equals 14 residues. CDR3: CASSQPGQVYGYTF. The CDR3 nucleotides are TGCGCCAGCAGCCAGCCGGGACAGGTCTATGGCTACACCTTC.

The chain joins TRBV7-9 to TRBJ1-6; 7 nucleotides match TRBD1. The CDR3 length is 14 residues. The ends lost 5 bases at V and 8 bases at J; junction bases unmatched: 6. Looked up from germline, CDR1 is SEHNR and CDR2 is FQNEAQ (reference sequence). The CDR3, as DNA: TGTGCCAGCAGCCGAGGACAGGAACATTCACCCCTCCACTTT. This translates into CASSRGQEHSPLHF.

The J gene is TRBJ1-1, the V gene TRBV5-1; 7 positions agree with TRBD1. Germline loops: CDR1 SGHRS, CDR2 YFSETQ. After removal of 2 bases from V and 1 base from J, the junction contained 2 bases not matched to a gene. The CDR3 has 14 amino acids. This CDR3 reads CASSFDRENTEAFF. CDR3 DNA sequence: TGCGCCAGCAGCTTTGACAGGGAGAACACTGAAGCTTTCTTT.

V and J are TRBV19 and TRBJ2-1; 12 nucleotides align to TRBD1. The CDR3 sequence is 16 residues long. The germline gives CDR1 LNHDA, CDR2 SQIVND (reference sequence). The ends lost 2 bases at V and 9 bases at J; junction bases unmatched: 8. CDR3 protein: CASSITLGTGGGEQFF. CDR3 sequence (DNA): TGTGCCAGTAGTATAACTCTCGGGACAGGGGGCGGTGAGCAGTTCTTC.

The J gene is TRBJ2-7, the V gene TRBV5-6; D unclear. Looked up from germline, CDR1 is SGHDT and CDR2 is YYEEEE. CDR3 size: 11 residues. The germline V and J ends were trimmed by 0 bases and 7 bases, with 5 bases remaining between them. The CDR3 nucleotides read TGTGCCAGCAGCTTGGGCTATGAGCAGTACTTC. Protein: CASSLGYEQYF. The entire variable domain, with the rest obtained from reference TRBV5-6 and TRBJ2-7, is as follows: DAGVTQSPTHLIKTRGQQVTLRCSPKSGHDTVSWYQQALGQGPQFIFQYYEEEERQRGNFPDRFSGHQFPNYSSELNVNALLLGDSALYLCASSLGYEQYFGPGTRLTVT.

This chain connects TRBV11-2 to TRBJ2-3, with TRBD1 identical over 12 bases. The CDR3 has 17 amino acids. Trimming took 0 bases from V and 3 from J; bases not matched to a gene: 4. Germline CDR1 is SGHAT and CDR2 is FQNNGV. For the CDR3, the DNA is TGTGCCAGCAGCTTAGATGGGGGACAGGGGGCTACAGATACGCAGTATTTT. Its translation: CASSLDGGQGATDTQYF.

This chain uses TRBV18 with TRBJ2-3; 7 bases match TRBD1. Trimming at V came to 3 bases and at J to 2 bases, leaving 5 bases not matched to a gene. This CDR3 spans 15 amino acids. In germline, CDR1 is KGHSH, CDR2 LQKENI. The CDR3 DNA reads TGTGCCAGCTCACCCCGGGACAGCCTCACAGATACGCAGTATTTT. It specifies CASSPRDSLTDTQYF.

CDR3 DNA: TGTGCCAGCAGCCCCTCTCCCACAGATACGCAGTATTTT. This sequence encodes CASSPSPTDTQYF. V gene TRBV7-2 combines with J gene TRBJ2-3; D uncertain. Trimming cost V 5 bases and J 2 bases, with 8 bases left between them. The germline gives CDR1 SGHTA, CDR2 FQGNSA. This CDR3 region has 13 residues.

The CDR3 here is CASSPDRGRDGYTF. CDR3 sequence (DNA): TGTGCCAGCAGCCCGGACAGGGGGAGGGATGGCTACACCTTC. The chain links TRBV9 to TRBJ1-2; TRBD1 matches at 10 bases. Unmatched junction bases numbered 6, after V lost 4 bases and J lost 6 bases. The CDR3 sequence is 14 residues long. Germline CDR1 and CDR2: SGDLS and YYNGEE. The whole variable domain, remainder taken from reference TRBV9 and TRBJ1-2, is DSGVTQTPKHLITATGQRVTLRCSPRSGDLSVYWYQQSLDQGLQFLIQYYNGEERAKGNILERFSAQQFPDLHSELNLSSLELGDSALYFCASSPDRGRDGYTFGSGTRLTVV.

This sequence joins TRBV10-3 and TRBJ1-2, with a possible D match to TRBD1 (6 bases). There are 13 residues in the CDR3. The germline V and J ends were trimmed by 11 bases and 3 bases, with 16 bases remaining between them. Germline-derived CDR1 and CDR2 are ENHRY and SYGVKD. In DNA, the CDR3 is TGTGCCGTGGTTGGGGGCGCAGACTATGGCTACACCTTC. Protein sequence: CAVVGGADYGYTF.

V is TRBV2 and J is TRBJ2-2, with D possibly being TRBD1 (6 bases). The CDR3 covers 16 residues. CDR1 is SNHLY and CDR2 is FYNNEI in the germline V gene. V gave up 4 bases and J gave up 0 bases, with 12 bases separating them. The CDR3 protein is CASSVVAGANTGELFF. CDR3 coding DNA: TGTGCCAGCAGTGTGGTGGCAGGGGCGAACACCGGGGAGCTGTTTTTT.

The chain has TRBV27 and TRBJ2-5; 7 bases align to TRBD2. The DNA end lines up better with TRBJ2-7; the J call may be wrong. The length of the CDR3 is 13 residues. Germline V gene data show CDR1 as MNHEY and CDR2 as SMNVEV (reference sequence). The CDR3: CASSLAGRGEQYF. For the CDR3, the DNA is TGTGCCAGCAGTTTGGCTGGGAGGGGCGAGCAGTACTTC.

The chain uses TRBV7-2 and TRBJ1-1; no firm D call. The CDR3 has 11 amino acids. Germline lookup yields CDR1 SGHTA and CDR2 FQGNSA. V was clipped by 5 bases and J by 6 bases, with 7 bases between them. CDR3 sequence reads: CASSAASEAFF. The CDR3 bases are TGTGCCAGCAGCGCCGCGTCTGAAGCTTTCTTT. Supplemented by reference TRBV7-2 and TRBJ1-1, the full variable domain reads GAGVSQSPSNKVTEKGKDVELRCDPISGHTALYWYRQSLGQGLEFLIYFQGNSAPDKSGLPSDRFSAERTGGSVSTLTIQRTQQEDSAVYLCASSAASEAFFGQGTRLTVV.

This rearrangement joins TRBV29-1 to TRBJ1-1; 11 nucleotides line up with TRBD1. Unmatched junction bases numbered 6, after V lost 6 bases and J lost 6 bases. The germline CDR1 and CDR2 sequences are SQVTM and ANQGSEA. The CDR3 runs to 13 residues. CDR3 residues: CSVGQGGWAEAFF. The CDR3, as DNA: TGCAGCGTGGGACAGGGGGGTTGGGCTGAAGCTTTCTTT. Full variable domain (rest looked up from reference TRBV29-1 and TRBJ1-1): SAVISQKPSRDICQRGTSLTIQCQVDSQVTMMFWYRQQPGQSLTLIATANQGSEATYESGFVIDKFPISRPNLTFSTLTVSNMSPEDSSIYLCSVGQGGWAEAFFGQGTRLTVV.

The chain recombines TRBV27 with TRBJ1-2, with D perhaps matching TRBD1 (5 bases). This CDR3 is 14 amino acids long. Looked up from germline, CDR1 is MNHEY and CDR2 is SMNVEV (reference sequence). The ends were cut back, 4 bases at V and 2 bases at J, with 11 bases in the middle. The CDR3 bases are TGTGCCAGCAGTTCGCACGCAGGGAACTATGGCTACACCTTC. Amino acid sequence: CASSSHAGNYGYTF.

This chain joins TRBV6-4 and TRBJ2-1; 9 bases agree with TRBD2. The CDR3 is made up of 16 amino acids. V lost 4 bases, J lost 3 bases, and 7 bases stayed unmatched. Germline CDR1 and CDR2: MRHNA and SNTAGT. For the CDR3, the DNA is TGTGCCAGCAGTGTCCTAGCGGGGACCCTCTACAATGAGCAGTTCTTC. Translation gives CASSVLAGTLYNEQFF.